The entry that follows covers one T cell receptor (beta chain) sequence. Germline CDR1 SNHLY, CDR2 FYNNEI. Trimming took off 6 bases at V and 6 bases at J, with 17 bases between the two ends. This CDR3 is 14 amino acids long. The data were obtained in a study of blood T cell repertoires in COVID-19. Across the whole study: Researchers got acute and convalescent COVID-19 samples from the United States, Italy and Spain. In each case, the material was cDNA or gDNA derived from T cells, B-cell-depleted T cells, or PBMCs.

In the original workflow: Quantification of nucleated cells was approximated via reference gene primer amplification. The method was immunoSEQ multiplex PCR; TCRdb's version includes in-frame clones alone and lacks a portion of them. V, J and clone size derive from that table, while D and trimming were established from the DNA sequence. The sample lists roughly 74,000 clones; approximately 90% were seen once. V gene TRBV2 combines with J gene TRBJ1-1; possibly TRBD1 for D (6 bases). This TCR came from a man in his 70s with active or convalescent COVID-19. The sequencing input was peripheral blood. The CDR3 here is CASSEDRGRSEAFF. In DNA, the CDR3 is TGTGCCAGCAGCGAGGACAGAGGTAGATCTGAAGCTTTCTTT.